The rows below give T cell receptor beta chains drawn from one sample of a study of Graves' ophthalmopathy and Graves' hyperthyroidism. TCRdb redid the calling of the multiplex PCR reads with MiXCR, one entry per CDR3 protein. The sample records approximately 640,000 distinct CDR3 sequences, just over 40% being singletons. Sequencing was performed on peripheral blood. These TCRs come from an adult man with Graves' ophthalmopathy. Each CDR3 is given without its conserved first and last residue. Fields, in order: CDR3 length, V gene, CDR3 protein.

15	TRBV19	ASSKYRGRSFNTEAF
13	TRBV2	ASSINRGRTYEQY
12	TRBV3-1	ASSQGVGAGELF
11	TRBV10-3	AIKAQVEGHAF
13	TRBV20-1	SAGSSGLVFETQY
13	TRBV19	ASSITSGSYSEQY
14	TRBV12-3/TRBV12-4	ASSFSYRGPYYEQY
14	TRBV5-1	ASSLWAGGVTGELF
14	TRBV6-6	ASSYLSALSGNTIY
15	TRBV7-9	ASSLIAGGTTGEKLF
12	TRBV5-5	ASSLLGAGNTIY
13	TRBV2	ASSEARAGANVLT
14	TRBV7-9	ASSLGGREALETQY
12	TRBV2	ASSEQGAGTEAF
14	TRBV27	ASSEAGQGEDQPQH
12	TRBV5-4	ASSLVPQGNGYT
15	TRBV7-2	ASRAPGLAGVTGELF
13	TRBV10-3	AISPTGPGNQPQH
11	TRBV19	ASRPGQYQPQH
11	TRBV3-1	ASRRQGAREQY
10	TRBV7-6	AIVSGTYEQY
12	TRBV10-3	ASRSGTTNYGYT
14	TRBV24-1	ATSSVSGPGLSEQF
12	TRBV6-6	ASKDRGLHYGYT
13	TRBV7-9	ASSIGTGDSSPLH
16	TRBV24-1	ATSDSRDRGLMNTEAF